The present T cell receptor (beta chain) was sequenced within a study of CD8+CD57+ T cells in acquired aplastic anemia. Overall study: Sorted CD4+ and CD8+ cells yielded DNA averaging around 3.2 ug. Healthy donors gave about 10 million reads on average for CD4+ cells. Study outcomes and limitations: No significant patient-versus-control difference appeared in CD8+ Simpson's diversity. Patients and controls had in common twenty-nine CD8+ CDR3 sequences.

As concerns this clonotype: Its antigen is unidentified.

CDR1 and CDR2 (germline): DFQATT, SNEGSKA (reference sequence). The CDR3 sequence is 17 residues long. With 5 bases clipped from V and 0 bases from J, the junction kept 12 bases outside the gene matches. Genomic DNA constituted the template upon which TCR beta VDJ and CDR3 profiling was performed. From the reads, TCRdb called clonotypes with MiXCR, one entry per CDR3 protein. Of some 120,000 distinct CDR3 sequences listed, 48% were seen once; the top ten hold 2% to 3%. This clonotype originated in a human donor in good health, serving as a control. The V gene is TRBV20-1, the J gene TRBJ2-3; TRBD1 matches 9 bases. The sequenced material came from sorted CD4+, CD8+, or CD8+CD57+ T cells (not recorded which) from PBMCs. DNA for the CDR3: TGCAGTGCTTGGGACAGGGAGGCGCACATGAGCACAGATACGCAGTATTTT. Its translation: CSAWDREAHMSTDTQYF.